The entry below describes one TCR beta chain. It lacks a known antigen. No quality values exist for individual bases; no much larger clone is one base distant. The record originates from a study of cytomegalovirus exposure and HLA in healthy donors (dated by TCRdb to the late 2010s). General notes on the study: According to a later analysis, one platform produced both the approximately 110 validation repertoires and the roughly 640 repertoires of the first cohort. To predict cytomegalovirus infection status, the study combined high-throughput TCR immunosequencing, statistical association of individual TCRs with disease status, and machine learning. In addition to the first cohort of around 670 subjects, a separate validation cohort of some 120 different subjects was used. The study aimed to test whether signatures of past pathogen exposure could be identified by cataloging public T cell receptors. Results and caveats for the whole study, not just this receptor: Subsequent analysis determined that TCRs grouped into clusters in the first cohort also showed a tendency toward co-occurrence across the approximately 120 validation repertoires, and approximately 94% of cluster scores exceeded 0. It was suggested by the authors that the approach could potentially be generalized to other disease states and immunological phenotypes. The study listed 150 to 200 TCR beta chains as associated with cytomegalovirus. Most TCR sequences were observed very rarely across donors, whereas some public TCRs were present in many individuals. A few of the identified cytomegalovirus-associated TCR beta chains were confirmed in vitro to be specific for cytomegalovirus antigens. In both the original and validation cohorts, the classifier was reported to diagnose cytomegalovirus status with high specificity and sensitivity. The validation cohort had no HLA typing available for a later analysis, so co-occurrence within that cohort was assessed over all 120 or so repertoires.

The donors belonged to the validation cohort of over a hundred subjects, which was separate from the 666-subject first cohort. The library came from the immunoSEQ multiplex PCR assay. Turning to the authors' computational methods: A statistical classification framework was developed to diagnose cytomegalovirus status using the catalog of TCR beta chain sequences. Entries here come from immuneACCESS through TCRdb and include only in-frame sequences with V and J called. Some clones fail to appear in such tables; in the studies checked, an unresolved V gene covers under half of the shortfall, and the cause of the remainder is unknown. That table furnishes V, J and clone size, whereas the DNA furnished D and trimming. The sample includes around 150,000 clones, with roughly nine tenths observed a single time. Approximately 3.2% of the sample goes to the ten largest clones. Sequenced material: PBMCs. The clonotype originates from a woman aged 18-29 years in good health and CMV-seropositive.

The DNA sequence is as follows: TGCGCCAGCAGCTTGGGTGTGGGACTAGCGGGAGGTCTCAATGAGCAGTTCTTC. The encoded protein is CASSLGVGLAGGLNEQFF. The sequence links TRBV5-1 to TRBJ2-1; 15 bases in the junction line up with TRBD2. Via the germline V gene, CDR1 is SGHRS and CDR2 YFSETQ. The CDR3 contains 18 residues, cysteine and phenylalanine counted. Only the CDR3 DNA is retained, 54 bases long and in frame from the first base. The germline V end is reduced by 0 bases and the J end by 6 bases; junction bases left unmatched: 7.